The sequence of this T cell receptor (beta chain) was determined in a study of regulatory T cells in long-lasting Graves disease. The sample's time point: persistent/refractory GD, antithyroid drugs over 5 years with positive TRAb. RNA from PBMCs was the source of the TCR library. Notes on the study in general: Favoring TRBV28, TRBJ1-2 and TRBJ2-5 was a feature seen in persistent disease.

To make TCR beta libraries, researchers used iRepertoire HTBI primers and Arm-PCR of CDR3 regions. TCRdb independently ran MiXCR on the multiplex PCR reads; one entry per CDR3 protein. Of a few hundred thousand distinct CDR3 sequences in the sample, 20% to 25% were seen once. CDR1 is MNHGY and CDR2 is SVAAGI in the germline V gene. The trim removed 3 bases at V and 5 bases at J, leaving 3 bases unmatched. The CDR3 covers 14 residues. A note on this clonotype: What it recognizes is unknown.

V gene TRBV6-9 combines with J gene TRBJ1-5; 8 nucleotides align to TRBD1. The source of this sequence is a female donor with Graves disease. The sequencing used peripheral blood mononuclear cells (PBMCs), collected when the disease was refractory, from a patient treated with antithyroid drugs. CDR3 nucleotides: TGTGCCAGCAGTTACAGGGGGCAGGATCAGCCCCAGCATTTT. Encoded protein: CASSYRGQDQPQHF.